Described below is a single TCR beta chain sequence and its context. Its antigen is still unknown. The read is 3 residues too short to cover the CDR3 end, so that end is filled in from the germline J gene. The data belong to a study of T cells in women clearing cervical HPV infection. The CDR3 sequence is 14 residues long. Trimming took 7 bases from V and 8 from J; bases not matched to a gene: 7. CDR1 and CDR2 (germline): LNHDA, SQIVND (reference sequence). Using immunoSEQ multiplex PCR, the repertoire was profiled, and TCRdb retains in-frame clones only, with some absent. The sample holds about 27,000 clones. Whole-study results and caveats: Controls had more TRBV6-7 (about 0.15%) than cases (roughly 0.11%). A classifier using richness and V gene abundances reached an AUC of more than 0.75.

The source is a woman aged 18 to 75 with a cervical HPV16 infection that either progressed to CIN3+ or cleared (not recorded which). The rearrangement joins TRBV19 to TRBJ1-4, with 10 positions matching TRBD1. Sample: blood buffy coat. The CDR3 loop reads CASTDRGYYEKLFF. The covered CDR3 bases are TGTGCCAGTACGGACAGGGGGTATTACGAAAAA.